These T cell receptor beta chains were read from a single sample in a study of breast tumors, draining lymph nodes, adjacent tissues. TCRdb itself ran the multiplex PCR reads through MiXCR, one entry per CDR3 protein. The top ten clones hold 1.1% to 1.5% of a sample with hundreds of thousands of distinct CDR3 sequences, roughly 32% of them seen once. The sample taken for sequencing was axillary lymph node tissue. The origin of the receptors is a female donor with breast cancer. Some clones in this sample may be carry-over from other donors' samples. Both conserved end residues are part of each CDR3. D genes are given only for firm matches. A clone size is listed for some rows: how often the clone was seen (once, few, many), or a class if it is expanded.

D gene | J gene | V gene | clone size | CDR3 protein | CDR3 DNA
TRBD2 | TRBJ2-3 | TRBV28 | few | CASSLGGESTDTQYF | TGTGCCAGCAGTCTCGGGGGGGAAAGCACAGATACGCAGTATTTT
. | TRBJ1-4 | TRBV10-3 | . | CASSYSPDLFF | TGTGCCAGCAGTTACTCCCCGGACCTGTTTTTT
. | TRBJ2-7 | TRBV28 | many | CASSLLGYEQYF | TGTGCCAGCAGCTTATTGGGCTACGAGCAGTACTTC
. | TRBJ1-2 | TRBV15 | . | CATSSLQGDYGYTF | TGTGCCACCAGCAGCTTGCAGGGTGACTATGGCTACACCTTC
TRBD2 | TRBJ2-3 | TRBV11-3 | . | CASSLGTSGIYNEQYF | TGTGCCAGCAGCTTAGGAACTAGCGGGATCTACAATGAGCAGTATTTT
. | TRBJ2-6 | TRBV5-1 | many | CASSWGNSGANVLTF | TGCGCCAGCAGCTGGGGGAACTCTGGGGCCAACGTCCTGACTTTC
. | TRBJ2-5 | TRBV7-6 | many | CASSGAGRQETQYF | TGTGCCAGCAGCGGAGCCGGGCGGCAAGAGACCCAGTACTTC
TRBD2 | TRBJ2-5 | TRBV20-1 | many | CSARDSGRGETQYF | TGCAGTGCTAGAGACAGCGGGAGGGGAGAGACCCAGTACTTC
TRBD2 | TRBJ2-5 | TRBV7-2 | many | CASSLIKGGMKTQYF | TGTGCCAGCAGCTTAATCAAGGGAGGGATGAAGACCCAGTACTTC
. | TRBJ1-2 | TRBV7-3 | many | CASSPDGNYGYTF | TGTGCCAGCAGCCCGGACGGGAACTATGGCTACACCTTC
. | TRBJ2-5 | TRBV5-1 | many | CASTATAGGVQETQYF | TGCGCCAGCACCGCCACTGCAGGGGGGGTCCAAGAGACCCAGTACTTC
TRBD1 | TRBJ2-7 | TRBV3-1 | many | CASSPIGQGGSYEQYF | TGTGCCAGCAGCCCAATCGGACAGGGAGGTAGCTACGAGCAGTACTTC
. | TRBJ1-2 | TRBV4-2 | many | CASSQEEGDGYTF | TGTGCCAGCAGCCAAGAAGAAGGGGATGGCTACACCTTC
. | TRBJ2-1 | TRBV15 | once | CATSSKWSSYNEQFF | TGTGCCACCAGCAGTAAATGGAGCTCCTACAATGAGCAGTTCTTC
. | TRBJ2-5 | TRBV9 | . | CASSVARGGRGETQYF | TGTGCCAGCAGCGTAGCCAGGGGAGGGAGAGGGGAGACCCAGTACTTC
. | TRBJ2-1 | TRBV6-6 | many | CASRPTLGYNEQFF | TGTGCCAGCAGGCCCACTCTAGGTTACAATGAGCAGTTCTTC
. | TRBJ1-3 | TRBV2 | many | CASSEARHSSGNTIYF | TGTGCCAGCAGTGAAGCACGGCATAGCTCTGGAAACACCATATATTTT
TRBD1 | TRBJ1-1 | TRBV14 | few | CASSFRQGVGNTEAFF | TGTGCCAGCAGCTTCCGACAGGGGGTGGGGAACACTGAAGCTTTCTTT
. | TRBJ2-3 | TRBV6-4 | once | CASRPPSRDTQYF | TGTGCCAGCCGTCCCCCCTCTAGAGATACGCAGTATTTT